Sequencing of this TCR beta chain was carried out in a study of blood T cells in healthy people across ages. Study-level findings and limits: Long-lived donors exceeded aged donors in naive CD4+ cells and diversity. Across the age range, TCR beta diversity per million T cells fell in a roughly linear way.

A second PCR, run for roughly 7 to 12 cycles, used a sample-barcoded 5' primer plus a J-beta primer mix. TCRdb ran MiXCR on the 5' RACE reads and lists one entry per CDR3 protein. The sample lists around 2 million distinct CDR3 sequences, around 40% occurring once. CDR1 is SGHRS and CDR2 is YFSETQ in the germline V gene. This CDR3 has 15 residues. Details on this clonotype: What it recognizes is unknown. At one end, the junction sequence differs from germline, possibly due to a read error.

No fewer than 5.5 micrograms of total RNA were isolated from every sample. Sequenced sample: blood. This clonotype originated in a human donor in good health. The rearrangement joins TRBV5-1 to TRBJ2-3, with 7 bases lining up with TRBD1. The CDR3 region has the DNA TGCGTCAGCAGCTCGCAATTAGACAGGGTAGATACGCAGTATTTT. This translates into CVSSSQLDRVDTQYF. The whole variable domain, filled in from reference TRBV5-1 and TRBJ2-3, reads KAGVTQTPRYLIKTRGQQVTLSCSPISGHRSVSWYQQTPGQGLQFLFEYFSETQRNKGNFPGRFSGRQFSNSRSEMNVSTLELGDSALYLCVSSSQLDRVDTQYFGPGTRLTVL.